This T cell receptor beta chain derives from a study of human T cells and chemical hapten exposure. Per the germline V gene, CDR1 is DFQATT and CDR2 is SNEGSKA (reference sequence). The V end was cut by 4 bases, the J end by 8 bases, with 10 bases between. CDR3 length: 11 residues. In TCRdb, the RACE reads were re-called with MiXCR into one record per CDR3 protein. The sample carries approximately 97,000 distinct CDR3 sequences, around a quarter recorded once. Stated time point: patch test 3, about 24 weeks after DPC sensitization. Sample treatment: therapeutic diphenylcyclopropenone sensitization with weekly scalp DPC.

The genes are TRBV20-1 and TRBJ2-3; D gene ambiguous. The source was whole blood, collected in connection with sensitization to the hapten diphenylcyclopropenone (DPC). The receptor comes from a man aged 35 to 55 with alopecia areata. Some clones in this sample may be carry-over from other donors' samples. The CDR3 loop reads CSAINRGTQYF. CDR3 sequence (DNA): TGCAGTGCTATCAATAGAGGTACGCAGTATTTT.